The 26 T cell receptor beta chains listed next were all sequenced from one sample in a study of blood T cell repertoires in COVID-19. Clones were read by immunoSEQ multiplex PCR, and TCRdb kept only the in-frame ones, dropping some. The table has about 220,000 clones, almost 90% seen once. Source material: PBMCs or T cells enriched from blood (not recorded which). These TCRs come from a woman aged 50 to 60 with acute COVID-19.

The chain uses TRBV28 and TRBJ2-7; the D gene is possibly TRBD1 (6 bases). The CDR3 covers 12 residues. The germline gives CDR1 MDHEN, CDR2 SYDVKM. V was clipped by 6 bases and J by 2 bases, with 8 bases between them. CDR3 coding DNA: TGTGCCAGCAGCGGACAGACCTACGAGCAGTACTTC. Encoded protein: CASSGQTYEQYF.

This chain connects TRBV5-8 to TRBJ1-3; TRBD1 matches 11 bases. From germline, CDR1 is SGHTS and CDR2 YDEGEE. The V gene end was trimmed by 1 base and the J gene end by 0 bases; junction bases not matched to a gene: 6. The CDR3 consists of 18 residues. The CDR3 region is CASSLMRTGGFSGNTIYF. As DNA, the CDR3 is TGTGCCAGCAGCTTGATGCGGACAGGGGGCTTCTCTGGAAACACCATATATTTT. Based on the CDR3 plus reference TRBV5-8 and TRBJ1-3, the full variable domain is EAGVTQSPTHLIKTRGQQATLRCSPISGHTSVYWYQQALGLGLQFLLWYDEGEERNRGNFPPRFSGRQFPNYSSELNVNALELEDSALYLCASSLMRTGGFSGNTIYFGEGSWLTVV.

This clone has just one count. V gene TRBV7-2 combines with J gene TRBJ2-3, with D maybe TRBD2 (6 bases). Germline values: CDR1 SGHTA, CDR2 FQGNSA. The CDR3 has 16 residues. With 3 bases removed from V and 2 bases from J, the gap between germline ends came to 15 bases. The CDR3 DNA reads as TGTGCCAGCAGCTTCCTGGGGGGTCCCCCCACAGATACGCAGTATTTT. It codes for CASSFLGGPPTDTQYF.

The rearrangement uses TRBV3-1 (or the pseudogene TRBV3-2) and TRBJ1-2; 7 bases align to TRBD1. The CDR3 runs to 15 residues. CDR1 LGHDT and CDR2 YNNKEL come from the germline V gene (reference sequence). The trim removed 2 bases at V and 4 bases at J, leaving 7 bases unmatched. The CDR3 DNA sequence: TGTGCCAGCAGCCAATCAGCAGGGGGGTCCTATGGCTACACCTTC. This translates into CASSQSAGGSYGYTF.

V usage is TRBV5-4 and J usage is TRBJ2-1; 7 nucleotides line up with TRBD2. Looked up from germline, CDR1 is SGHNT and CDR2 is YYREEE (reference sequence). Trimming removed 0 bases from V and 7 bases from J; junction bases left unmatched: 10. CDR3 length: 16 amino acids. CDR3 in DNA: TGTGCCAGCAGCTTGGTTGGGGGAGGGCCCAGAAATGAGCAGTTCTTC. Its protein is CASSLVGGGPRNEQFF.

The chain has TRBV10-3 and TRBJ1-1, with 8 bases lining up with TRBD1. CDR1 is ENHRY, CDR2 SYGVKD, per germline. V shed 6 bases, J shed 5 bases, and the junction held 5 bases outside the gene matches. This CDR3 contains 13 residues. CDR3 sequence: CAIRDREGTEAFF. The CDR3 nucleotides are TGTGCCATCAGGGACAGGGAAGGAACTGAAGCTTTCTTT.

This clone was seen only a few times. The chain is built from TRBV29-1 and TRBJ2-4; 9 positions agree with TRBD1. The CDR3 is 13 amino acids. The germline CDR1 and CDR2 sequences are SQVTM and ANQGSEA. J gave up 4 bases and V 7 bases, and 5 bases lay outside the gene matches. The CDR3 spells CSGSQGAKNIQYF. CDR3 nucleotide sequence: TGCAGCGGTTCACAGGGGGCGAAAAACATTCAGTACTTC. Combining the CDR3 with reference TRBV29-1 and TRBJ2-4 gives the whole variable domain SAVISQKPSRDICQRGTSLTIQCQVDSQVTMMFWYRQQPGQSLTLIATANQGSEATYESGFVIDKFPISRPNLTFSTLTVSNMSPEDSSIYLCSGSQGAKNIQYFGAGTRLSVL.

The V gene is TRBV7-3, the J gene TRBJ2-5, with D perhaps TRBD1 (5 bases). V lost 5 bases and J lost 2, with 15 bases in between. From germline, CDR1 is SGHTA and CDR2 FQGTGA. This CDR3 region has 15 residues. The CDR3 reads CASSPLGHPQETQYF. CDR3 bases: TGTGCCAGCAGCCCTCTAGGACACCCACAAGAGACCCAGTACTTC.

The chain has TRBV6-2 or TRBV6-3 and TRBJ2-1, with 10 bases lining up with TRBD2. The length of the CDR3 is 15 residues. V was pared by 2 bases and J by 7 bases, with 5 bases of the junction left unmatched. Germline V gene sequence: CDR1 MNHEY, CDR2 SVGEGT. CDR3: CASSYDSGRWNEQFF. Here the CDR3 DNA reads TGTGCCAGCAGTTACGATAGCGGGAGGTGGAATGAGCAGTTCTTC.

Note on this clone: Different DNA sequences within this sample yield the same CDR3. This chain joins TRBV28 and TRBJ1-1; no definite D call. Per germline, CDR1 MDHEN and CDR2 SYDVKM. This CDR3 contains 11 residues. V was clipped by 6 bases and J by 1 base, with 3 bases between them. The CDR3 region is CASSSNTEAFF. In DNA form, the CDR3 reads TGTGCCAGCAGCTCGAACACTGAAGCTTTCTTT. The variable domain in full, with the rest retrieved from reference TRBV28 and TRBJ1-1, is DVKVTQSSRYLVKRTGEKVFLECVQDMDHENMFWYRQDPGLGLRLIYFSYDVKMKEKGDIPEGYSVSREKKERFSLILESASTNQTSMYLCASSSNTEAFFGQGTRLTVV.

This chain joins TRBV7-2 and TRBJ2-2; TRBD2 matches 9 bases. Trimming cost V 3 bases and J 7 bases; bases outside gene matches: 6. The CDR3 is 15 amino acids. The germline V gene encodes CDR1 SGHTA and CDR2 FQGNSA. For the CDR3, the DNA is TGTGCCAGCAGCTTTGCGGGAGGGCCAAACGGGGAGCTGTTTTTT. It codes for CASSFAGGPNGELFF.

The V and J genes are TRBV28 and TRBJ2-1; TRBD1 agrees at 8 bases. The CDR3 consists of 21 residues. Germline values: CDR1 MDHEN, CDR2 SYDVKM. After removal of 4 bases from V and 0 bases from J, the junction contained 20 bases not matched to a gene. The CDR3 coding sequence is TGTGCCAGCAGTTCACTCCCCGGACAGGGAAGACCCTCTTCCTCCTACAATGAGCAGTTCTTC. Encoded protein: CASSSLPGQGRPSSSYNEQFF.

The chain couples TRBV4-3 to TRBJ2-1; TRBD2 matches at 10 bases. The J segment lost 8 bases and the V segment lost 1 base, leaving 2 bases of the junction unmatched. Germline-derived CDR1 and CDR2 are LGHNA and YSLEER. The CDR3 contains 14 residues. The CDR3 is CASSQGLAGYEQFF. Here the CDR3 DNA reads TGCGCCAGCAGCCAAGGACTAGCGGGCTATGAGCAGTTCTTC.

The chain combines TRBV4-1 with TRBJ2-3, with 7 bases matching TRBD1. This CDR3 region has 15 residues. Trimming removed 1 base from V and 4 bases from J; junction bases left unmatched: 5. Per the germline V gene, CDR1 is MGHRA and CDR2 is YSYEKL. In nucleotides, the CDR3 is TGCGCCAGCAGCCAAGTGGACAGGACTGCAGATACGCAGTATTTT. This encodes CASSQVDRTADTQYF.

The chain uses TRBV18 and TRBJ2-7; 7 nucleotides match TRBD1. Germline assignment: CDR1 KGHSH and CDR2 LQKENI. This CDR3 is built from 16 residues. The V segment lost 5 bases and the J segment 0 bases; nucleotides outside the gene matches: 10. The CDR3 loop reads CASSTRQGSSSYEQYF. DNA for the CDR3: TGTGCCAGCTCAACAAGACAGGGCTCGAGCTCCTACGAGCAGTACTTC.

The J gene is TRBJ2-1, the V gene TRBV18; TRBD2 matches 13 bases. The junction had 6 bases not matched to a gene; V was cut back by 0 bases and J by 10 bases. The germline V gene encodes CDR1 KGHSH and CDR2 LQKENI. This CDR3 has 16 residues. The CDR3: CASSPPGTSGVREQFF. CDR3 DNA sequence: TGTGCCAGCTCACCACCTGGGACTAGCGGGGTTAGAGAGCAGTTCTTC.

Remarks on this clone: Other DNA sequences from this sample encode an identical CDR3 as well. The chain links TRBV7-9 to TRBJ1-2; D is perhaps TRBD1 (5 bases). Germline V CDR1 and CDR2: SEHNR, FQNEAQ (reference sequence). This CDR3 has 13 residues. Trimming pared 5 bases from V and 5 bases from J, leaving 12 bases between. In nucleotides, the CDR3 is TGTGCCAGCAGCCCGCAGGGAACTTATGGCTACACCTTC. Translation: CASSPQGTYGYTF.

The chain recombines TRBV7-3 with TRBJ2-1, with D possibly TRBD2 on 5 matching bases. Trimming stripped 2 bases from V and 8 bases from J, with 10 bases between. Looked up from germline, CDR1 is SGHTA and CDR2 is FQGTGA. The CDR3 has 13 residues. CDR3 region: CASSLSEGHEQFF. The CDR3 bases are TGTGCCAGCAGCTTATCAGAGGGCCATGAGCAGTTCTTC. The full variable domain, completed using reference TRBV7-3 and TRBJ2-1, is GAGVSQTPSNKVTEKGKYVELRCDPISGHTALYWYRQSLGQGPEFLIYFQGTGAADDSGLPNDRFFAVRPEGSVSTLKIQRTERGDSAVYLCASSLSEGHEQFFGPGTRLTVL.

The chain carries TRBV11-1 and TRBJ1-1; the D gene is possibly TRBD1 (5 bases). Germline CDR1 reads SGHAT; CDR2 reads FQDESV (reference sequence). The CDR3 is 16 residues long. The V end lost 2 bases, the J end lost 5 bases, and 18 bases lay between the germline ends. The CDR3 coding sequence is TGTGCCAGCAGCTTATGGGATGTCCGGGGGAGAACTGAAGCTTTCTTT. Translation: CASSLWDVRGRTEAFF. Complete variable domain (other parts from reference TRBV11-1 and TRBJ1-1): EAEVAQSPRYKITEKSQAVAFWCDPISGHATLYWYRQILGQGPELLVQFQDESVVDDSQLPKDRFSAERLKGVDSTLKIQPAELGDSAMYLCASSLWDVRGRTEAFFGQGTRLTVV.

The J gene is TRBJ2-2, the V gene TRBV27; D gene unclear. This CDR3 spans 15 amino acids. Trimming stripped 3 bases from V and 2 bases from J, with 10 bases between. In germline, CDR1 is MNHEY, CDR2 SMNVEV (reference sequence). The CDR3 loop reads CASSFRSSNTGELFF. DNA of the CDR3: TGTGCCAGCAGTTTTAGGAGCTCCAACACCGGGGAGCTGTTTTTT.

This sequence joins TRBV5-1 and TRBJ2-1; TRBD1 might be the D (5 bases). Trimming left V 9 bases short and J 10 bases short, with 14 bases between. CDR1 is SGHRS and CDR2 is YFSETQ in the germline V gene. The CDR3 runs to 11 residues. The CDR3 bases are TGCGCCATTATAGGGGTGGGAGAGCAGTTCTTC. Its protein product is CAIIGVGEQFF.

The chain recombines TRBV5-1 with TRBJ2-7; TRBD1 is a possible D gene (6 bases). V lost 2 bases and J lost 2, with 11 bases in between. CDR1 SGHRS and CDR2 YFSETQ come from the germline V gene. There are 14 residues in the CDR3. The CDR3 sequence is CASSFGTSTYEQYF. In DNA form, the CDR3 reads TGCGCCAGCAGCTTCGGGACATCTACCTACGAGCAGTACTTC.

The chain has TRBV28 and TRBJ2-1; a possible D gene is TRBD1 (6 bases). The V gene lost 4 bases and the J gene lost 0 bases, with 10 bases spanning the gap. The CDR3 covers 15 residues. Germline assignment: CDR1 MDHEN and CDR2 SYDVKM. The DNA of the CDR3 is TGTGCCAGCAGTTCACAGGGTCGCTCCTACAATGAGCAGTTCTTC. Encoded protein: CASSSQGRSYNEQFF.

The gene calls are TRBV7-8 and TRBJ2-1, with 14 bases fitting TRBD2. CDR3 length equals 18 residues. The germline gives CDR1 SGHVS, CDR2 FQNEAQ. J was trimmed by 6 bases and V by 5 bases; bases with no gene match: 12. CDR3 nucleotides: TGTGCCAGCAGCCCAGGGACTAGCGGGAGAGGGGTCATCAATGAGCAGTTCTTC. It codes for CASSPGTSGRGVINEQFF.

The rearrangement links TRBV27 to TRBJ1-2, with 7 bases fitting TRBD1. The V and J ends lost 5 bases and 5 bases, in that order; junction bases with no gene match: 8. Germline assignment: CDR1 MNHEY and CDR2 SMNVEV (reference sequence). This CDR3 has 14 residues. Written as DNA, the CDR3 is TGTGCCAGCAGTCGGACAGGCCAACATTATGGCTACACCTTC. Translated, it gives CASSRTGQHYGYTF.

The V gene is TRBV10-3, the J gene TRBJ2-3, with TRBD2 matching 8 bases. Per germline, CDR1 ENHRY and CDR2 SYGVKD. V lost 5 bases to trimming and J lost 1 base; unmatched junction nucleotides: 2. The CDR3 runs 14 residues. This CDR3 is CAISTSGGTDTQYF. In DNA, the CDR3 is TGTGCCATCAGTACTAGCGGCGGCACAGATACGCAGTATTTT.